A selection of T cell receptor beta chains follows, all from one sample in a study of cytomegalovirus exposure and HLA in healthy donors. Method: immunoSEQ multiplex PCR; TCRdb's copy keeps in-frame clones and lacks some. The repertoire includes 90,000 to 120,000 clones, over 60% of them detected once, and roughly 4.9% sits in the top ten. Sequenced material: PBMCs. The origin of the receptors is a woman younger than 30 in good health and CMV-seropositive. Both conserved end residues are part of each CDR3. The order of the fields is J gene, D gene, V gene, CDR3 length, CDR3 protein, CDR3 DNA. A D gene is named only where the DNA matches it firmly.

TRBJ1-2,-,TRBV6-5,13,CATGGTWGYGYTF,TGTGCCACGGGGGGGACCTGGGGCTATGGCTACACCTTC
TRBJ2-7,-,TRBV5-1,13,CASRWQGTYEQYF,TGCGCCAGCAGGTGGCAGGGGACCTACGAGCAGTACTTC
TRBJ2-2,TRBD1,TRBV7-2,17,CASSLGAGGIGTGELFF,TGTGCCAGCAGCTTGGGGGCAGGGGGCATAGGCACCGGGGAGCTGTTTTTT
TRBJ2-1,TRBD1,TRBV7-3,14,CASSWTGGLDEQFF,TGTGCCAGCAGCTGGACAGGGGGTTTGGATGAGCAGTTCTTC
TRBJ1-5,-,TRBV21-1,12,CASALARQPQHF,TGTGCCAGCGCTTTGGCCCGTCAGCCCCAGCATTTT
TRBJ1-5,-,TRBV19,14,CASSIGGRNQPQHF,TGTGCCAGTAGTATAGGGGGGCGCAATCAGCCCCAGCATTTT
TRBJ2-3,-,TRBV7-2,13,CASSLARELAQYF,TGTGCCAGCAGCTTAGCTCGGGAGTTGGCGCAGTATTTT
TRBJ1-1,-,TRBV13,13,CASSLGNEVRAFF,TGTGCCAGCAGCTTAGGAAACGAGGTGAGGGCTTTCTTT
TRBJ2-5,-,TRBV6-5,16,CASSYTRPGHQETQYF,TGTGCCAGCAGTTACACCCGACCAGGGCACCAAGAGACCCAGTACTTC
TRBJ2-2,TRBD1,TRBV18,16,CASSPPGQGAIGELFF,TGTGCCAGCTCACCTCCGGGACAGGGGGCTATCGGGGAGCTGTTTTTT
TRBJ2-6,-,TRBV6-5,13,CATCYSGANVLTF,TGTGCCACTTGTTACTCTGGGGCCAACGTCCTGACTTTC